The present entry profiles one TCR beta chain with its context. This clone appeared once. Its cognate antigen has yet to be identified. No much larger clone is present one base from it, and per-base qualities are unavailable. Inclusive of the bounding cysteine and phenylalanine, the CDR3 is 15 residues long. The only DNA kept is the CDR3, 45 bases in frame from the first base. V and J are trimmed by 4 bases and 5 bases, and the gene matches miss 6 bases of the junction. As encoded in the germline V gene, CDR1 is SGHRS while CDR2 is YFSETQ. TCRbeta CDR3 regions were amplified from genomic DNA by means of the immunoSEQ Assay, a bias-controlled multiplex PCR. Per the source publication's procedure: The number of nucleated cells in each sample was estimated from the amplification of reference gene primers within the assay. Sequence reads were collapsed and filtered to measure the absolute abundance of every unique TCRbeta CDR3 rearrangement. For each sample, productive Simpson clonality was calculated as the square root of Simpson's diversity index over productive rearrangements. TCRdb holds this immuneACCESS table with in-frame rearrangements only. Some clones are missing; in checked studies, unresolved V genes explain under half, and the rest has no known cause. V and J calls plus clone size are reproduced from that table; the DNA served to infer D and trimming. In this sample the table shows over 100,000 clones, 80% to 90% of which occur a single time. The ten largest clones take up 1.1% of the sample.

This record comes from a study of blood T cell repertoires in COVID-19 (dated by TCRdb to the early 2020s). Background on the whole study: Samples covering the acute and convalescent phases of COVID-19 were provided by collaborators in the United States, Italy and Spain. The material from the prospective study consisted of cDNA or gDNA derived from T cells, B-cell-depleted T cells, or PBMCs. The dataset comprised deeply sampled blood TCRbeta repertoires from subjects exposed to, actively infected with, or recovered from COVID-19. The repertoires were released in a freely available public database intended as a resource for research on the immune response to SARS-CoV-2. Samples were obtained from the ongoing ImmuneRACE study (first 160 participants) and from over 1,000 subjects provided by 6 global collaborators. Nearly every sample came with metadata listing a de-identified subject ID, COVID-19 status, age in years and sex. HLA class I and class II types, where available, came from metadata supplied by the sample provider rather than from assay-based typing. Study-level results and caveats: How much clinical and demographic metadata was included differed by source and by participant, and the metadata was provided uncurated.

Collaborating institutions collected whole blood in K2EDTA tubes following their own protocols. For TCRbeta analysis, collaborators shipped samples in one of three forms: frozen whole blood, isolated PBMCs, or DNA extracted from either of those sample types. Rearrangement joined TRBV5-1 to TRBJ2-2, with 9 bases matching TRBD2. The receptor comes from a human donor in a cohort sampled during active COVID-19. Sequencing input: peripheral blood. The nucleotide sequence is given as TGCGCCAGCAGCCTAGCGGGATGGGGGACCGGGGAGCTGTTTTTT. It codes for CASSLAGWGTGELFF.